This T cell receptor beta chain was sequenced in a study of human T cells and chemical hapten exposure. About the study: Sensitization employed 2% DPC on roughly 2 cm by roughly 2 cm of upper inner arm skin. The study enrolled mostly female patients with alopecia areata, totalis or universalis. General study findings and limits: PT1 expanded TCR counts and patch test score correlated positively.

From the RACE reads, TCRdb called clonotypes with MiXCR, one entry per CDR3 protein. The table has 80,000 to 100,000 distinct CDR3 sequences, over 6% seen once. Time point: patch test 1, 2 weeks after DPC sensitization. Noted treatment: therapeutic diphenylcyclopropenone sensitization with weekly scalp DPC. Ahead of applying each patch test, blood was sampled. V shed 4 bases and J shed 3 bases, with 13 bases lying between them. Germline values: CDR1 SGHRS, CDR2 YFSETQ. This CDR3 spans 14 amino acids. A note on this clonotype: Its antigen is as yet unknown.

The TCR sequence derives from a woman in her twenties or thirties with alopecia areata. Some clones in this sample may be carry-over from other donors' samples. Sequenced here: whole blood, sampled in connection with sensitization to the hapten diphenylcyclopropenone (DPC). This rearrangement joins TRBV5-1 to TRBJ1-1; D is unresolved. CDR3 residues: CASSPQGTYTEAFF. The CDR3 coding sequence is TGCGCCAGCAGCCCCCAAGGAACTTACACTGAAGCTTTCTTT. Based on the CDR3 plus reference TRBV5-1 and TRBJ1-1, the full variable domain is KAGVTQTPRYLIKTRGQQVTLSCSPISGHRSVSWYQQTPGQGLQFLFEYFSETQRNKGNFPGRFSGRQFSNSRSEMNVSTLELGDSALYLCASSPQGTYTEAFFGQGTRLTVV.